This T cell receptor (beta chain) was obtained from a study of response to subunit inactivated influenza vaccine. After removal of 6 bases from V and 4 bases from J, the junction contained 6 bases not matched to a gene. The CDR3 sequence is 12 residues long. Germline V lookup: CDR1 DFQATT, CDR2 SNEGSKA (reference sequence). This clonotype was seen more than once but under ten times. MiXCR, run by TCRdb on the RT-PCR reads, gives a single entry per CDR3 protein. This table holds 500,000 to 750,000 distinct CDR3 sequences, approximately 15% found once. The gene calls are TRBV20-1 and TRBJ2-7, with 7 positions matching TRBD1. The clonotype comes from a man between 45 and 60 years old who received an inactivated influenza vaccine. The specimen comprised PBMCs from blood, sampled roughly 13 days after vaccination. The chain's CDR3 is CSAGDSTYEQYF. In DNA form, the CDR3 reads TGCAGTGCCGGGGACAGCACTTACGAGCAGTACTTC.